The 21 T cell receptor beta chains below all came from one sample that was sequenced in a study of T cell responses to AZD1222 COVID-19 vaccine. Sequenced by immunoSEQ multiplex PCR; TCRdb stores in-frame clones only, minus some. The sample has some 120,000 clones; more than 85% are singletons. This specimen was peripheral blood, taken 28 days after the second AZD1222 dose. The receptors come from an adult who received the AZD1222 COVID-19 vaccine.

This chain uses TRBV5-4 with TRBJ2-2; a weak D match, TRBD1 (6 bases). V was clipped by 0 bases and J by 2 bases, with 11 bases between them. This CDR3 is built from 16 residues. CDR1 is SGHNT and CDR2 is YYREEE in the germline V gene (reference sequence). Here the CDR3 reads CASSLDSDRNTGELFF. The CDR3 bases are TGTGCCAGCAGCTTGGATTCGGACAGAAACACCGGGGAGCTGTTTTTT.

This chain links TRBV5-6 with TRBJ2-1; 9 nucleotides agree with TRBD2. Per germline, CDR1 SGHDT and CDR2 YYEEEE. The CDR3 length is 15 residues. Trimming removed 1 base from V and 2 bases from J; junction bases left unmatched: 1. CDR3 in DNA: TGTGCCAGCAGCTTGCCTAGCGGGGCCTACAATGAGCAGTTCTTC. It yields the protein CASSLPSGAYNEQFF.

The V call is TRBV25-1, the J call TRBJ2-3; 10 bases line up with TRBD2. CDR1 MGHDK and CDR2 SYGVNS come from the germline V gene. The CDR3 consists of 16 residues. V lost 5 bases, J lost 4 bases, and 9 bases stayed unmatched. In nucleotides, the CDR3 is TGTGCCAGCAGTATGGCTAGCGGGGGAAGGGCAGATACGCAGTATTTT. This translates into CASSMASGGRADTQYF.

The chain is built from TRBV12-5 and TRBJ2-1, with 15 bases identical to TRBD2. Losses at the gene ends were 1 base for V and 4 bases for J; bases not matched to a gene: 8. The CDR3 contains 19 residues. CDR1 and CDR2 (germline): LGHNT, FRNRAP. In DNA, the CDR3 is TGTGCTAGTGGTTTGGCCCCAGGGGGACTAGCGGGGGGATACAATGAGCAGTTCTTC. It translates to CASGLAPGGLAGGYNEQFF.

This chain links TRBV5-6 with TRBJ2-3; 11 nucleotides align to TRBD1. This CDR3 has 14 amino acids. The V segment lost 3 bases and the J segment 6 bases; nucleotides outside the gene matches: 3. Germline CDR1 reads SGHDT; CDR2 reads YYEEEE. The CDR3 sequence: CASSWDRGADTQYF. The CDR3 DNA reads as TGTGCCAGCAGCTGGGACAGGGGGGCGGATACGCAGTATTTT.

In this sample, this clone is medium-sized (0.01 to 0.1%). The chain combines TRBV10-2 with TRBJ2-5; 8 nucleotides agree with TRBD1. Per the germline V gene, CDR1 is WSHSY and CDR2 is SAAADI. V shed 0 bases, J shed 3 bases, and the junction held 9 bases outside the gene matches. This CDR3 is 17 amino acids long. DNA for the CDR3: TGCGCCAGCAGTGAGTCGTTGTCAGGGGGCATAAAAGAGACCCAGTACTTC. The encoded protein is CASSESLSGGIKETQYF.

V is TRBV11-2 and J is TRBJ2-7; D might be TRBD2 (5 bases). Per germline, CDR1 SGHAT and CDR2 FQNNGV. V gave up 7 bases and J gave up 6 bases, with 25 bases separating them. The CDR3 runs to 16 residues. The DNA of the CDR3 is TGTGCCAGCACCGAAACGATACGGGCCCCCGGAGGCGAGCAGTACTTC. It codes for CASTETIRAPGGEQYF.

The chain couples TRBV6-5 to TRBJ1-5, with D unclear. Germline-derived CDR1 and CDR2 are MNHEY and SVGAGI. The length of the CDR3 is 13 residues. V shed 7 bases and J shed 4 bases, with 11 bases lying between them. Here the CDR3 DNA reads TGTGCCAGCACGGCCGTCGAAAATCAGCCCCAGCATTTT. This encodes CASTAVENQPQHF.

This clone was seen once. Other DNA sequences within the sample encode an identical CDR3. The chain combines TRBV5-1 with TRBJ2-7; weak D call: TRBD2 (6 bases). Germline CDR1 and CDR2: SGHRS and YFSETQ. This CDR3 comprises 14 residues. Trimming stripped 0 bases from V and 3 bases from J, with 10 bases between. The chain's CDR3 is CASSLAGGGYEQYF. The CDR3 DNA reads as TGCGCCAGCAGCTTGGCCGGGGGAGGCTACGAGCAGTACTTC.

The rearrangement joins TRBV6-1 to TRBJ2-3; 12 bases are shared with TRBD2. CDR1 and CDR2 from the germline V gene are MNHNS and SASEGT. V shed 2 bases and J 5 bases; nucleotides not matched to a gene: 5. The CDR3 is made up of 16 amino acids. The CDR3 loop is CASSELTSGGRDTQYF. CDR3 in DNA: TGTGCCAGCAGTGAATTAACTAGCGGGGGGAGAGATACGCAGTATTTT.

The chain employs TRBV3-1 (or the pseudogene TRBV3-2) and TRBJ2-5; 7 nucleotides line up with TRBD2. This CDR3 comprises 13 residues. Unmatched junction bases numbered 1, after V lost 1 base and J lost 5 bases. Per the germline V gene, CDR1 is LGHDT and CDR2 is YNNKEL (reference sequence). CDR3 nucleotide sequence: TGTGCCAGCAGCCAAGCCGGGGGGGAGACCCAGTACTTC. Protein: CASSQAGGETQYF.

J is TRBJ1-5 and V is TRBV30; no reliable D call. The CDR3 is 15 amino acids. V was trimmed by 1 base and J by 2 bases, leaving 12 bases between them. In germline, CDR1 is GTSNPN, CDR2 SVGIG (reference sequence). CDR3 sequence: CAWSAPWGRNQPQHF. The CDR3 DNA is TGTGCCTGGAGTGCGCCCTGGGGTCGCAATCAGCCCCAGCATTTT.

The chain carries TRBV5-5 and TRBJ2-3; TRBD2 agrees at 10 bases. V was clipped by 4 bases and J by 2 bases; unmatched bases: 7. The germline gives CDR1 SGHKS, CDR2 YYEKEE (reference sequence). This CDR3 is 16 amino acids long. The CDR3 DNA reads TGTGCCAGCAGCCCCGGACTAGCGGCCTTCACAGATACGCAGTATTTT. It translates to CASSPGLAAFTDTQYF.

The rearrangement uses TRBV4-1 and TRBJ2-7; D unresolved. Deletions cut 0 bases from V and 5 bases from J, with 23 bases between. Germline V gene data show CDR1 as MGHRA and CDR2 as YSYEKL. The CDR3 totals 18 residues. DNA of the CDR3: TGCGCCAGCAGCCAAGAAAATATCGTGCGTCACCCGAAGGACGAGCAGTACTTC. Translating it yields CASSQENIVRHPKDEQYF.

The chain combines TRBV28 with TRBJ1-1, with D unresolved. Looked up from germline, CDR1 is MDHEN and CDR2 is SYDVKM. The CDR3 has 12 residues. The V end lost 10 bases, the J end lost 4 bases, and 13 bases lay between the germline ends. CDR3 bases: TGTGCCACTTCCCTCAAGGGCACTGAAGCTTTCTTT. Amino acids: CATSLKGTEAFF. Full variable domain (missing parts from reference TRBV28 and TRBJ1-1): DVKVTQSSRYLVKRTGEKVFLECVQDMDHENMFWYRQDPGLGLRLIYFSYDVKMKEKGDIPEGYSVSREKKERFSLILESASTNQTSMYLCATSLKGTEAFFGQGTRLTVV.

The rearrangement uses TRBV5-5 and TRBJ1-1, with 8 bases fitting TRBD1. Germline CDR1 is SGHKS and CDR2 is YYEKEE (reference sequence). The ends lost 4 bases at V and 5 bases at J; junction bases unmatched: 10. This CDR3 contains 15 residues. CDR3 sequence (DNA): TGTGCCAGCAGCCCAGTCAGGGGGCTGGGGACTGAAGCTTTCTTT. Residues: CASSPVRGLGTEAFF.

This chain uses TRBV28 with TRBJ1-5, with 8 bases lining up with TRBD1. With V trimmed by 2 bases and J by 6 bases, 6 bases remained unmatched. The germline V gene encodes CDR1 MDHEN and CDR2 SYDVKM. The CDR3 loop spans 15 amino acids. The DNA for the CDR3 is TGTGCCAGCAGTTTAGGACAGGGATATCGTCAGCCCCAGCATTTT. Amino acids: CASSLGQGYRQPQHF.

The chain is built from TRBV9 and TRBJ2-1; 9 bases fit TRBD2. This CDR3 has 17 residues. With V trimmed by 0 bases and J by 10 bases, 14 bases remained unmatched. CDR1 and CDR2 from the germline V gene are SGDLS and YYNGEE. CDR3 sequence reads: CASSVGVRASGEGEQFF. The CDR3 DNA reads TGTGCCAGCAGCGTAGGGGTAAGGGCTAGCGGGGAGGGGGAGCAGTTCTTC.

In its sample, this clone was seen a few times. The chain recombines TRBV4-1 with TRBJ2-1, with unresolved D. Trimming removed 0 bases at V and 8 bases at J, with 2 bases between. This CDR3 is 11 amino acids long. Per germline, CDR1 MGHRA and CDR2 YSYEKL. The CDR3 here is CASSQEDEQFF. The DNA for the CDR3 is TGCGCCAGCAGCCAAGAGGATGAGCAGTTCTTC.

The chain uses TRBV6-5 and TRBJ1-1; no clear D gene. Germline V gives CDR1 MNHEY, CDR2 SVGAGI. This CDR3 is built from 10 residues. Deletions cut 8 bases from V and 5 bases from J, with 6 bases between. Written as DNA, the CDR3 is TGTGCCAGCTGGATGACTGAAGCTTTCTTT. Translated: CASWMTEAFF.

The CDR3 loop reads CATSDITDTQYF. CDR3 DNA: TGTGCCACCAGTGACATTACAGATACGCAGTATTTT. This rearrangement joins TRBV24-1 to TRBJ2-3; no clear D. This CDR3 is 12 amino acids long. V dropped 4 bases and J dropped 3 bases, with 4 bases sitting between them. The germline V gene has CDR1 KGHDR and CDR2 SFDVKD.